This entry features one T cell receptor beta chain sequence. The antigen is undetermined. The sample belongs to a study of siplizumab effects on memory and regulatory T cells. Study-wide findings and caveats: Solely a minor proportion of alloreactive clones could be assigned to unstimulated subsets. Mappable alloreactive CD4+ clones averaged approximately 69% Treg-derived with siplizumab versus 26.9% in controls.

Germline V gene data show CDR1 as MNHEY and CDR2 as SVGAGI. Between the trimmed V and J ends, which lost 7 bases and 2 bases, there was a span of 6 bases. The CDR3 has 11 residues. Each sample contributed roughly 100,000 TCR templates to the assay. Sequencing was performed with immunoSEQ multiplex PCR; in TCRdb, only in-frame clones are kept and a portion is missing. Counted here are about 82,000 clones, roughly 87% occurring once; the ten biggest clones make up approximately 1.5%. This rearrangement joins TRBV6-5 to TRBJ2-7, with D unclear. The sequence was obtained from a human donor in good health. The material sequenced was Tregs sorted from blood. This chain's CDR3 is CASMNAYEQYF. The CDR3 DNA reads TGTGCCAGCATGAACGCCTACGAGCAGTACTTC.